This T cell receptor beta chain was profiled in a study of T cells in Graves' hyperthyroidism and ophthalmopathy. Findings and limits, study-wide: Most clonotypes expanded in the thyroid (above 0.001) were also present in blood. In the analysis, a 13 V-J model separated ophthalmopathy from stable hyperthyroidism.

The CDR3 loop spans 14 amino acids. V gave up 6 bases and J gave up 8 bases; unmatched junction bases: 10. The germline gives CDR1 MDHEN, CDR2 SYDVKM. This clonotype was seen only a few times. Its antigen is unidentified. An absence of ophthalmopathy progression within 18 months meant stable Graves' hyperthyroidism. Investigators excluded patients with uncontrolled infection, other autoimmune disease, pregnancy or lactation. TCR beta CDR3 sequences were amplified from RNA transcripts. RT-PCR in the first round (using the HTBI primer set) targeted the TCR CDR3. A single record per CDR3 protein comes from TCRdb applying MiXCR to the multiplex PCR reads. The data hold a few hundred thousand distinct CDR3 sequences, with less than 20% observed a single time.

Sequencing input: blood. The sequence was obtained from a woman in her twenties or thirties with Graves' hyperthyroidism. V and J are TRBV28 and TRBJ1-2; 9 nucleotides align to TRBD1. The CDR3 loop is CASRTGTGYIGYTF. In DNA form, the CDR3 reads TGTGCCAGCAGAACCGGGACAGGGTATATAGGCTACACCTTC.